Listed below are T cell receptor beta chains from one sample, sequenced in a study of cytomegalovirus exposure and HLA in healthy donors. Assay: immunoSEQ multiplex PCR; the TCRdb copy retains only in-frame clones and omits some. The sample consists of roughly 150,000 clones, roughly 10% of them appearing once. Sequencing was carried out using PBMCs. The receptors were sampled from a male donor in good health and CMV-seronegative. The conserved cysteine and the conserved F or W are not part of the CDR3 here. A D gene is named only where the DNA matches it firmly.

j_call: TRBJ1-1
cdr3_length: 11
v_call: TRBV5-1
d_call: TRBD1
cdr3_aa: ASSPDRVAEAF

j_call: TRBJ1-1
cdr3_length: 13
v_call: TRBV18
d_call: NA
cdr3_aa: ASSPSRTENTEAF

j_call: TRBJ1-2
cdr3_length: 14
v_call: TRBV6-1
d_call: NA
cdr3_aa: ASSGSGYELVYGYT

j_call: TRBJ2-3
cdr3_length: 14
v_call: TRBV6-4
d_call: TRBD2
cdr3_aa: ASSDSIAGGTDTQY

j_call: TRBJ1-2
cdr3_length: 12
v_call: TRBV9
d_call: TRBD1
cdr3_aa: ASNRDRGPHGYT

j_call: TRBJ2-5
cdr3_length: 10
v_call: TRBV10-3
d_call: NA
cdr3_aa: ATTGEGETQY

j_call: TRBJ1-5
cdr3_length: 16
v_call: TRBV15
d_call: NA
cdr3_aa: ATSRGGGGVGSNQPQH

j_call: TRBJ2-1
cdr3_length: 16
v_call: TRBV4-3
d_call: TRBD2
cdr3_aa: ASSQKGSGRGSYNEQF

j_call: TRBJ2-2
cdr3_length: 14
v_call: TRBV28
d_call: TRBD1
cdr3_aa: ASSSLGQGDTGELF

j_call: TRBJ2-3
cdr3_length: 16
v_call: TRBV7-9
d_call: TRBD2
cdr3_aa: ASSLGPTSGLSTDTQY

j_call: TRBJ1-5
cdr3_length: 11
v_call: TRBV6-5
d_call: NA
cdr3_aa: ASSLGQLQPQH

j_call: TRBJ2-7
cdr3_length: 14
v_call: TRBV5-8
d_call: TRBD1
cdr3_aa: ASSLAPRQGTYEQY

j_call: TRBJ2-7
cdr3_length: 10
v_call: TRBV5-8
d_call: NA
cdr3_aa: ASSLRTQQQY

j_call: TRBJ1-5
cdr3_length: 13
v_call: TRBV30
d_call: NA
cdr3_aa: AWSTGRRLNQPQH

j_call: TRBJ1-3
cdr3_length: 17
v_call: TRBV11-2
d_call: TRBD1
cdr3_aa: ASSLDFPGTGESGNTIY

j_call: TRBJ1-5
cdr3_length: 11
v_call: TRBV2
d_call: TRBD1
cdr3_aa: ASRDRGNQPQH

j_call: TRBJ2-3
cdr3_length: 12
v_call: TRBV11-1
d_call: NA
cdr3_aa: ASSLAAARDTQY

j_call: TRBJ2-5
cdr3_length: 14
v_call: TRBV4-2
d_call: TRBD2
cdr3_aa: ASSPRLAGGGETQY

j_call: TRBJ2-5
cdr3_length: 13
v_call: TRBV7-7
d_call: NA
cdr3_aa: ASATGLSAQETQY

j_call: TRBJ2-5
cdr3_length: 12
v_call: TRBV28
d_call: TRBD2
cdr3_aa: ASSRRGGVETQY

j_call: TRBJ1-4
cdr3_length: 14
v_call: TRBV10-3
d_call: TRBD1
cdr3_aa: AISERMGQGNEKLF

j_call: TRBJ1-2
cdr3_length: 15
v_call: TRBV5-4
d_call: NA
cdr3_aa: ASSWGYQGTPGYGYT

j_call: TRBJ2-7
cdr3_length: 11
v_call: TRBV19
d_call: NA
cdr3_aa: ATSWQGTYEQY

j_call: TRBJ1-2
cdr3_length: 12
v_call: TRBV28
d_call: TRBD1
cdr3_aa: ASSWGQGGYGYT

j_call: TRBJ2-5
cdr3_length: 10
v_call: TRBV7-2
d_call: NA
cdr3_aa: ASSLDRETQY

j_call: TRBJ2-2
cdr3_length: 14
v_call: TRBV7-2
d_call: NA
cdr3_aa: ASSLSPQGKTGELF

j_call: TRBJ1-6
cdr3_length: 15
v_call: TRBV19
d_call: NA
cdr3_aa: ACKDMSLSSYNSPLH

j_call: TRBJ2-7
cdr3_length: 13
v_call: TRBV9
d_call: NA
cdr3_aa: ASTEGAISEDEQY

j_call: TRBJ2-3
cdr3_length: 14
v_call: TRBV29-1
d_call: TRBD2
cdr3_aa: SVAGRGGAGTDTQY

j_call: TRBJ2-5
cdr3_length: 13
v_call: TRBV6-1
d_call: TRBD1
cdr3_aa: ASSAKGAYQETQY

j_call: TRBJ2-5
cdr3_length: 14
v_call: TRBV5-1
d_call: TRBD2
cdr3_aa: ASSFLSLAVEETQY

j_call: TRBJ1-5
cdr3_length: 17
v_call: TRBV5-5
d_call: TRBD1
cdr3_aa: ASSLGDRGPGEGNQPQH

j_call: TRBJ2-7
cdr3_length: 14
v_call: TRBV4-2
d_call: TRBD2
cdr3_aa: ASSQDGGGSGYEQY

j_call: TRBJ1-6
cdr3_length: 16
v_call: TRBV11-3
d_call: TRBD1
cdr3_aa: ASSLDLRDRGTLDPLH

j_call: TRBJ1-2
cdr3_length: 12
v_call: TRBV4-3
d_call: NA
cdr3_aa: ASSQDGQGKSYT

j_call: TRBJ1-2
cdr3_length: 14
v_call: TRBV7-9
d_call: NA
cdr3_aa: ASTLEAEENPYGYT

j_call: TRBJ1-5
cdr3_length: 13
v_call: TRBV5-8
d_call: TRBD1
cdr3_aa: ASSPGQISNQPQH

j_call: TRBJ2-7
cdr3_length: 12
v_call: TRBV7-2
d_call: NA
cdr3_aa: ASSLFGVTYEQY

j_call: TRBJ1-6
cdr3_length: 13
v_call: TRBV6-4
d_call: TRBD1
cdr3_aa: ASSEGTGVNSPLH

j_call: TRBJ2-2
cdr3_length: 13
v_call: TRBV2
d_call: TRBD2
cdr3_aa: ASSPQRGGTGELF

j_call: TRBJ2-3
cdr3_length: 13
v_call: TRBV4-2
d_call: NA
cdr3_aa: ASSQAGVLTDTQY

j_call: TRBJ2-1
cdr3_length: 14
v_call: TRBV12-1
d_call: NA
cdr3_aa: ASSPSPGLAFDEQF

j_call: TRBJ1-5
cdr3_length: 14
v_call: TRBV4-1
d_call: NA
cdr3_aa: ASSQGSSSVYQPQH

j_call: TRBJ1-2
cdr3_length: 13
v_call: TRBV7-2
d_call: NA
cdr3_aa: ASSLKAGGNYGYT

j_call: TRBJ2-3
cdr3_length: 12
v_call: TRBV7-2
d_call: TRBD2
cdr3_aa: ASSPTSATDTQY

j_call: NA
cdr3_length: 11
v_call: TRBV5-1
d_call: NA
cdr3_aa: ASSLVGSYEQY

j_call: TRBJ2-5
cdr3_length: 11
v_call: TRBV7-8
d_call: TRBD2
cdr3_aa: ASRLAGPETQY

j_call: TRBJ2-7
cdr3_length: 13
v_call: TRBV2
d_call: TRBD2
cdr3_aa: ASSERLAGAHEQY

j_call: TRBJ1-5
cdr3_length: 10
v_call: TRBV28
d_call: NA
cdr3_aa: ASSLRGQPQH

j_call: TRBJ2-1
cdr3_length: 13
v_call: TRBV6-5
d_call: TRBD2
cdr3_aa: ASSYSGLARNEQF